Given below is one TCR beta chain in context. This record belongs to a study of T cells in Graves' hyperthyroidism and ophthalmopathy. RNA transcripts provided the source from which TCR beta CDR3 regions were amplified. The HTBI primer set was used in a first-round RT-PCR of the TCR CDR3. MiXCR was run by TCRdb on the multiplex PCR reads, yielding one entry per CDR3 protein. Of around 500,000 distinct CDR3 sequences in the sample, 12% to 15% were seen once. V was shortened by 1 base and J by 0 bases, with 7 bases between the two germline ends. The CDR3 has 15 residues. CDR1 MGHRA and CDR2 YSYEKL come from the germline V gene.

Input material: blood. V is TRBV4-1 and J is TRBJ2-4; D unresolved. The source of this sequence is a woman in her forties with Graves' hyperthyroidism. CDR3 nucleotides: TGCGCCAGCAGCCAAGGAGAACTAGCCAAAAACATTCAGTACTTC. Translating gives CASSQGELAKNIQYF.